This entry concerns a single T cell receptor (beta chain). These data belong to a study of blood T cells in healthy people across ages. Losses at the gene ends were 3 bases for V and 11 bases for J; bases not matched to a gene: 15. CDR1 and CDR2 (germline): SGHRS, YFSETQ. The CDR3 runs to 16 residues. A sample-barcoded 5' primer and a J-beta primer mix were used in a second PCR of roughly 7 to 11 cycles. Tagging of each cDNA molecule was performed by a template-switch adaptor with 12 random nucleotides. TCRdb called the 5' RACE reads again in MiXCR, with one record for every CDR3 protein. The sample contains 1.2 million to 1.5 million distinct CDR3 sequences, roughly 40% of which appear only once.

The source of this sequence is a woman aged 18-29 years in good health. This sequence joins TRBV5-1 and TRBJ2-5; 11 bases agree with TRBD1. Sequenced: blood. The CDR3, as DNA: TGCGCCAGCAGCTCCGAGGGACAGGGGGTTTACAATGAGCAGTACTTC. Amino acids: CASSSEGQGVYNEQYF.